This passage covers 26 T cell receptor beta chains from one sample sequenced in a study of blood T cell repertoires in COVID-19. Measured with immunoSEQ multiplex PCR; TCRdb has only the in-frame clones, and not every one. The sample gives around 97,000 clones, approximately 84% of which show up once; 10% is in the top ten. Sequencing was done on a sample of peripheral blood. The receptors come from a man in his 70s with acute or convalescent COVID-19.

This rearrangement joins TRBV28 to TRBJ1-1; D might be TRBD1 (6 bases). This CDR3 has 14 amino acids. Germline V gene data show CDR1 as MDHEN and CDR2 as SYDVKM. V lost 6 bases and J lost 2, with 13 bases in between. The CDR3 loop is CASSGQSLNTEAFF. In DNA form, the CDR3 reads TGTGCCAGCAGCGGACAGAGTCTTAACACTGAAGCTTTCTTT.

The rearrangement links TRBV7-3 to TRBJ1-2; TRBD1 is a possible D gene (5 bases). Germline V lookup: CDR1 SGHTA, CDR2 FQGTGA. The CDR3 loop spans 15 amino acids. Trimming cost V 2 bases and J 4 bases, with 14 bases left between them. CDR3 nucleotide sequence: TGTGCCAGCAGCTTAGGGGCAGGGTGGCCCTATGGCTACACCTTC. Its protein is CASSLGAGWPYGYTF.

J is TRBJ2-1 and V is TRBV19; 10 bases agree with TRBD1. The CDR3 is made up of 16 amino acids. CDR1 and CDR2 from the germline V gene are LNHDA and SQIVND (reference sequence). Trimming took 2 bases from V and 6 from J; bases not matched to a gene: 7. The CDR3: CASSIRRTGGSNEQFF. CDR3 coding DNA: TGTGCCAGTAGTATAAGGCGGACAGGGGGGAGCAATGAGCAGTTCTTC. The entire variable domain, with the rest obtained from reference TRBV19 and TRBJ2-1, is as follows: DGGITQSPKYLFRKEGQNVTLSCEQNLNHDAMYWYRQDPGQGLRLIYYSQIVNDFQKGDIAEGYSVSREKKESFPLTVTSAQKNPTAFYLCASSIRRTGGSNEQFFGPGTRLTVL.

This clone was found a few times. The rearrangement links TRBV27 to TRBJ2-7; 11 bases agree with TRBD1. V was pared by 5 bases and J by 0 bases, with 12 bases of the junction left unmatched. This CDR3 contains 18 residues. CDR1 and CDR2 from the germline V gene are MNHEY and SMNVEV (reference sequence). CDR3: CASSPSPLGQGVSYEQYF. The CDR3 DNA reads as TGTGCCAGCAGTCCAAGCCCCCTGGGACAGGGGGTCTCCTACGAGCAGTACTTC.

This chain links TRBV14 with TRBJ2-3, with D maybe TRBD1 (5 bases). CDR3 length: 16 residues. Germline CDR1 SGHDN, CDR2 FVKESK. V dropped 1 base and J dropped 4 bases, with 15 bases sitting between them. The CDR3 sequence: CASSQGAGKGADTQYF. CDR3 DNA sequence: TGTGCCAGCAGCCAAGGCGCAGGCAAAGGGGCAGATACGCAGTATTTT.

This clone was recorded only once. The CDR3 reads CETGGNNQPQHF. CDR3 nucleotide sequence: TGTGAAACGGGGGGGAACAATCAGCCCCAGCATTTT. The genes are TRBV28 and TRBJ1-5; the D gene is possibly TRBD1 (5 bases). Germline CDR1 and CDR2: MDHEN and SYDVKM. This CDR3 contains 12 residues.

This chain joins TRBV27 and TRBJ1-5; 9 bases align to TRBD1. The germline V gene encodes CDR1 MNHEY and CDR2 SMNVEV (reference sequence). V lost 6 bases to trimming and J lost 8 bases; unmatched junction nucleotides: 8. The CDR3 consists of 14 residues. CDR3 protein: CASRGTGKLEPQHF. The CDR3 bases are TGTGCCAGCAGAGGGACAGGGAAGCTGGAGCCCCAGCATTTT.

The chain has TRBV4-2 and TRBJ1-3; no clear D. CDR1 and CDR2 (germline): LGHNA, YNFKEQ. The CDR3 is made up of 15 amino acids. V was trimmed by 0 bases and J by 0 bases, leaving 6 bases between them. This CDR3 is CASSQDTYSGNTIYF. The CDR3 region has the DNA TGTGCCAGCAGCCAAGATACCTACTCTGGAAACACCATATATTTT.

The rearrangement joins TRBV30 to TRBJ2-1; the match to TRBD2 covers 11 bases. Germline CDR1 is GTSNPN and CDR2 is SVGIG (reference sequence). The CDR3 runs to 16 residues. V dropped 3 bases and J dropped 4; count of bases not matched to a gene: 8. DNA for the CDR3: TGTGCCTGGAGCGTTAGGACTAGCGGGCCTTACAATGAGCAGTTCTTC. Its translation: CAWSVRTSGPYNEQFF.

V and J are TRBV7-9 and TRBJ2-2, with 7 bases lining up with TRBD1. Germline lookup yields CDR1 SEHNR and CDR2 FQNEAQ (reference sequence). J gave up 3 bases and V 3 bases, and 1 base lay outside the gene matches. This CDR3 has 14 residues. The CDR3 DNA sequence: TGTGCCAGCAGCTTTGGGACAGACACCGGGGAGCTGTTTTTT. Translation gives CASSFGTDTGELFF.

This clone appeared a single time. The V and J genes are TRBV7-9 and TRBJ1-2; D might be TRBD1 (6 bases). CDR3 length: 15 residues. The V gene lost 4 bases and the J gene lost 1 base, with 13 bases spanning the gap. Germline assignment: CDR1 SEHNR and CDR2 FQNEAQ (reference sequence). The CDR3 is CASSSTGTRNYGYTF. The CDR3 DNA reads TGTGCCAGCAGCTCCACAGGGACCCGTAACTATGGCTACACCTTC.

The gene calls are TRBV28 and TRBJ2-1; TRBD1 matches 7 bases. The V gene's germline CDR1 is MDHEN and CDR2 SYDVKM. The CDR3 covers 14 residues. V gave up 6 bases and J gave up 7 bases; unmatched junction bases: 9. CDR3 nucleotide sequence: TGTGCCAGCAGCACAGGGGCCCGGAGGAATGAGCAGTTCTTC. Encoded protein: CASSTGARRNEQFF.

This clone has only a few counts. The V call is TRBV5-1, the J call TRBJ1-1; 11 bases agree with TRBD1. CDR1 and CDR2 from the germline V gene are SGHRS and YFSETQ. V dropped 4 bases and J dropped 4; count of bases not matched to a gene: 3. This CDR3 comprises 14 residues. CDR3 sequence (DNA): TGCGCCAGCAGCGGACAGGGGGCTCTCACTGAAGCTTTCTTT. Its protein product is CASSGQGALTEAFF.

The rearrangement joins TRBV19 to TRBJ1-5; D is possibly TRBD1 (5 bases). The CDR3 has 18 amino acids. V gave up 4 bases and J gave up 0 bases, with 19 bases separating them. Germline V gene data show CDR1 as LNHDA and CDR2 as SQIVND (reference sequence). CDR3 sequence (DNA): TGTGCCAGTAGTACCGCTCCCATTCAGGGATATAGCAATCAGCCCCAGCATTTT. Amino acid sequence: CASSTAPIQGYSNQPQHF.

The J gene is TRBJ2-7, the V gene TRBV5-1; D possibly corresponds to TRBD2 (5 bases). With 4 bases removed from V and 0 bases from J, the gap between germline ends came to 11 bases. CDR3 length: 14 amino acids. Germline CDR1 reads SGHRS; CDR2 reads YFSETQ. The CDR3 loop is CASSRTDRSYEQYF. The CDR3 DNA is TGCGCCAGCAGCCGGACTGATCGCTCCTACGAGCAGTACTTC.

This chain links TRBV30 with TRBJ1-3; D call uncertain. In germline, CDR1 is GTSNPN, CDR2 SVGIG (reference sequence). The CDR3 spans 14 residues. V was trimmed by 4 bases and J by 1 base, leaving 11 bases between them. CDR3 nucleotide sequence: TGTGCCTGGACGACTGTATTATCTGGAAACACCATATATTTT. Its translation is CAWTTVLSGNTIYF. The variable domain in full, with the rest retrieved from reference TRBV30 and TRBJ1-3, is SQTIHQWPATLVQPVGSPLSLECTVEGTSNPNLYWYRQAAGRGLQLLFYSVGIGQISSEVPQNLSASRPQDRQFILSSKKLLLSDSGFYLCAWTTVLSGNTIYFGEGSWLTVV.

V gene TRBV29-1 combines with J gene TRBJ1-2; maybe TRBD1 (6 bases). The V gene's germline CDR1 is SQVTM and CDR2 ANQGSEA. With 4 bases removed from V and 4 bases from J, the gap between germline ends came to 7 bases. CDR3 length: 11 residues. The CDR3 spells CSVGGPYGYTF. The DNA for the CDR3 is TGCAGCGTTGGGGGGCCCTATGGCTACACCTTC.

V and J are TRBV6-5 and TRBJ1-5; TRBD1 aligns across 9 bases. With 0 bases clipped from V and 8 bases from J, the junction kept 2 bases outside the gene matches. The CDR3 loop spans 14 amino acids. Germline values: CDR1 MNHEY, CDR2 SVGAGI. CDR3 protein: CASSYSDRGEPQHF. CDR3 coding DNA: TGTGCCAGCAGTTACTCGGACAGGGGTGAGCCCCAGCATTTT.

The chain is built from TRBV7-9 and TRBJ2-1, with TRBD2 matching over 12 bases. The J segment lost 3 bases and the V segment lost 3 bases, leaving 6 bases of the junction unmatched. Per the germline V gene, CDR1 is SEHNR and CDR2 is FQNEAQ (reference sequence). The CDR3 is 17 residues long. CDR3 nucleotides: TGTGCCAGCAGCTTTGCCTCGGGACTAGCGGGCTACAATGAGCAGTTCTTC. Its translation: CASSFASGLAGYNEQFF. Based on the CDR3 plus reference TRBV7-9 and TRBJ2-1, the full variable domain is DTGVSQNPRHKITKRGQNVTFRCDPISEHNRLYWYRQTLGQGPEFLTYFQNEAQLEKSRLLSDRFSAERPKGSFSTLEIQRTEQGDSAMYLCASSFASGLAGYNEQFFGPGTRLTVL.

The chain links TRBV19 to TRBJ1-3; D not certain. The CDR3 contains 13 residues. V was cut by 6 bases and J by 0 bases, with 6 bases left in between. The germline CDR1 and CDR2 sequences are LNHDA and SQIVND (reference sequence). The CDR3 spells CASRSDSGNTIYF. The CDR3 region has the DNA TGTGCCAGTAGGTCAGACTCTGGAAACACCATATATTTT.

The chain is built from TRBV19 and TRBJ1-4, with TRBD1 matching over 7 bases. This CDR3 has 15 residues. The V gene's germline CDR1 is LNHDA and CDR2 SQIVND (reference sequence). V lost 5 bases and J lost 3; bases outside the gene matches: 6. The CDR3 bases are TGTGCCAGTAGTGCCTCCGGGACAGCTAATGAAAAACTGTTTTTT. This encodes CASSASGTANEKLFF. The variable domain in full, completed from reference TRBV19 and TRBJ1-4, reads DGGITQSPKYLFRKEGQNVTLSCEQNLNHDAMYWYRQDPGQGLRLIYYSQIVNDFQKGDIAEGYSVSREKKESFPLTVTSAQKNPTAFYLCASSASGTANEKLFFGSGTQLSVL.

The chain combines TRBV23-1 with TRBJ2-7; weak D call: TRBD2 (6 bases). TRBV23-1 is placed among ORFs of uncertain function. Trimming removed 2 bases from V and 2 bases from J, with 16 bases in between. The CDR3 has 16 residues. The CDR3: CASSQGGALTTYEQYF. The CDR3 bases are TGCGCCAGCAGTCAAGGAGGGGCTCTAACGACCTACGAGCAGTACTTC.

In DNA, the CDR3 is TGTGCCAGCTCACCCCTCGCGGGCGGAGACCGCGCCAAAAACATTCAGTACTTC. This gives the protein CASSPLAGGDRAKNIQYF. J is TRBJ2-4 and V is TRBV18; tentatively, D is TRBD2 (5 bases). The germline V gene encodes CDR1 KGHSH and CDR2 LQKENI. This CDR3 comprises 18 residues. V shed 3 bases and J shed 1 base, with 19 bases lying between them.

This chain connects TRBV9 to TRBJ1-1, with TRBD1 matching 8 bases. Germline V gene data show CDR1 as SGDLS and CDR2 as YYNGEE. The CDR3 covers 19 residues. V trimming: 3 bases; J trimming: 1 base; junction bases outside the gene matches: 17. The CDR3 DNA reads TGTGCCAGCAGCGGTACAAGCCGGGACAGGATGGCGGCGAACACTGAAGCTTTCTTT. Amino acid sequence: CASSGTSRDRMAANTEAFF.

V gene TRBV7-8 combines with J gene TRBJ1-3; 9 bases align to TRBD1. This CDR3 is built from 15 residues. V trimming: 4 bases; J trimming: 1 base; junction bases outside the gene matches: 2. Per germline, CDR1 SGHVS and CDR2 FQNEAQ. CDR3 nucleotides: TGTGCCAGCAGCTCCGGGACAGGGTCTGGAAACACCATATATTTT. It yields the protein CASSSGTGSGNTIYF.

This chain uses TRBV2 with TRBJ2-7; D might be TRBD1 (5 bases). The CDR3 totals 13 residues. Trimming took 4 bases from V and 9 from J, leaving 16 bases between them. Germline CDR1 and CDR2: SNHLY and FYNNEI. The DNA for the CDR3 is TGTGCCAGCAGTGGCGATCAGGGTACCGGGCAGTACTTC. Protein: CASSGDQGTGQYF.